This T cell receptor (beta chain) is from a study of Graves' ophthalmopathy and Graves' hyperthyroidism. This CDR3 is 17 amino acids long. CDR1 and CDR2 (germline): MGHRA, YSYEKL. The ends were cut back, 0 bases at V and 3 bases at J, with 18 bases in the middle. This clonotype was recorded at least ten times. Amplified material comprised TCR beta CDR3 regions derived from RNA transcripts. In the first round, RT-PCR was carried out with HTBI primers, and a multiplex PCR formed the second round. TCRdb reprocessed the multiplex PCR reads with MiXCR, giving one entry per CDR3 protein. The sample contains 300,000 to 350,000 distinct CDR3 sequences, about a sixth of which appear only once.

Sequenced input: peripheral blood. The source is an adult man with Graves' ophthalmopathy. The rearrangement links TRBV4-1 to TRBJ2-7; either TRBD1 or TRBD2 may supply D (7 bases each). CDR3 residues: CASSQDQGGGRHYEQYF. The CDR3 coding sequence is TGCGCCAGCAGCCAAGATCAGGGGGGGGGGAGGCACTACGAGCAGTACTTC.